This TCR beta chain was sequenced for a study of shared clonotypes between healthy human individuals. General study results and limits: Four donors shared 4.5% to 6.5% of their naive CD4 clonotypes.

The CDR3 contains 14 residues. Trimming shortened V by 10 bases and J by 1 base, and 13 bases separated the two germline ends. CDR1 and CDR2 from the germline V gene are MGHDK and SYGVNS. Clones were sequenced by immunoSEQ multiplex PCR, and TCRdb holds only the in-frame ones, with some missing. The sample carries hundreds of thousands of clones, around 73% recorded once. A remark on this clone: The antigen is undetermined.

The sequence was obtained from a woman aged 25-40 years in good health. Sequencing was done on a sample of memory CD4+ T cells sorted from blood. Subset given: CD45RA-negative fraction. V is TRBV25-1 and J is TRBJ2-2; D call uncertain. The chain's CDR3 is CATTTGVNTGELFF. CDR3 bases: TGTGCCACCACAACTGGGGTGAACACCGGGGAGCTGTTTTTT.